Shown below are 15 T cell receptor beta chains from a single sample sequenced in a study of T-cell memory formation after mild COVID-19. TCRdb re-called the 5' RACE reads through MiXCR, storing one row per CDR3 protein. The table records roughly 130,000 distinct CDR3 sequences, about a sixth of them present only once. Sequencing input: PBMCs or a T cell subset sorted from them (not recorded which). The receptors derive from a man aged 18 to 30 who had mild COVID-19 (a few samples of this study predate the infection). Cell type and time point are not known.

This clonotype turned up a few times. CDR3 sequence reads: CASNSQLAGDLGNEQFF. As DNA, the CDR3 is TGTGCCAGCAACTCCCAACTAGCGGGGGACCTCGGCAATGAGCAGTTCTTC. V gene TRBV5-6 combines with J gene TRBJ2-1; 11 nucleotides line up with TRBD2. Looked up from germline, CDR1 is SGHDT and CDR2 is YYEEEE. The CDR3 runs to 17 residues. The junction had 14 bases not matched to a gene; V was cut back by 6 bases and J by 6 bases. Combining the CDR3 with reference TRBV5-6 and TRBJ2-1 gives the whole variable domain DAGVTQSPTHLIKTRGQQVTLRCSPKSGHDTVSWYQQALGQGPQFIFQYYEEEERQRGNFPDRFSGHQFPNYSSELNVNALLLGDSALYLCASNSQLAGDLGNEQFFGPGTRLTVL.

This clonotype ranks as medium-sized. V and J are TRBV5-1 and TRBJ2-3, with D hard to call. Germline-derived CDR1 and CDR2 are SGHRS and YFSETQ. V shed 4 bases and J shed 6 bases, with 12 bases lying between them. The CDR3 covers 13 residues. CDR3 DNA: TGCGCCAGCAGCCAACCAGAAGGGGATACGCAGTATTTT. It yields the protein CASSQPEGDTQYF.

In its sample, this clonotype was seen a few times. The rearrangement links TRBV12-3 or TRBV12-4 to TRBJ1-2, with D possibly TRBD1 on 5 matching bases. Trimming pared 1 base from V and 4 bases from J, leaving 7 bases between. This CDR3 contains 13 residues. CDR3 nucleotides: TGTGCCAGCAGTTTAGGGGGGAGCTATGGCTACACCTTC. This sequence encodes CASSLGGSYGYTF.

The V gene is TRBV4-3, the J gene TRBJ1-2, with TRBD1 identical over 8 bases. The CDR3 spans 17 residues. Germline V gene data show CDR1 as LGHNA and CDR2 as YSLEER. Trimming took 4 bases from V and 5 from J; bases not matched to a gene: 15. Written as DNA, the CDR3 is TGCGCCAGCAGCCGCGTTACCGGGACAGGCGATGCATATGGCTACACCTTC. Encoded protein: CASSRVTGTGDAYGYTF.

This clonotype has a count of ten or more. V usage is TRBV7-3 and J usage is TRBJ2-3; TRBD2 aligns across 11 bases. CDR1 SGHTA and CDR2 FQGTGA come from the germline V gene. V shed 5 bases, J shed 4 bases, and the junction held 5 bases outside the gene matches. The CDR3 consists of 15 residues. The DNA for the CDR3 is TGTGCCAGCAGCCCCCTAGCGGGGGGCGCAGATACGCAGTATTTT. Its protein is CASSPLAGGADTQYF.

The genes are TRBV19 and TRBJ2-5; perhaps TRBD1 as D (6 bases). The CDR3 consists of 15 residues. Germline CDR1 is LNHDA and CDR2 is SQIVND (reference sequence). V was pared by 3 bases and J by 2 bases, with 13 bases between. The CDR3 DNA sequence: TGTGCCAGTAGTATTTCCGGGACAACTCAAGAGACCCAGTACTTC. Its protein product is CASSISGTTQETQYF.

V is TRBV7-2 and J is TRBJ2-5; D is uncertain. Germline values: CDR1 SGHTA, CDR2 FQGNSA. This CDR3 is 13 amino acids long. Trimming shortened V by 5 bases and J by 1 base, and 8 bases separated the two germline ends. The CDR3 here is CASSLTIQETQYF. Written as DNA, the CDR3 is TGTGCCAGCAGCCTGACCATCCAAGAGACCCAGTACTTC. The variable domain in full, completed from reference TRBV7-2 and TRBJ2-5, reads GAGVSQSPSNKVTEKGKDVELRCDPISGHTALYWYRQSLGQGLEFLIYFQGNSAPDKSGLPSDRFSAERTGGSVSTLTIQRTQQEDSAVYLCASSLTIQETQYFGPGTRLLVL.

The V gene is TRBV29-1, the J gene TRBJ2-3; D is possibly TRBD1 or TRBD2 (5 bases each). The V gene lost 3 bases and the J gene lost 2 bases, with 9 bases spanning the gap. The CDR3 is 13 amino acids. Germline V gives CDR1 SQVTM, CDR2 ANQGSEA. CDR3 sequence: CSVETGPTDTQYF. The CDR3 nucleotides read TGCAGCGTTGAGACGGGGCCCACAGATACGCAGTATTTT.

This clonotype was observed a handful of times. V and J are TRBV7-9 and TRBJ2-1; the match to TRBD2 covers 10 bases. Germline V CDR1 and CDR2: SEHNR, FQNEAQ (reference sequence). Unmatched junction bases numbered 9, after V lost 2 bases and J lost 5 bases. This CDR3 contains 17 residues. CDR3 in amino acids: CASSLRASGGADNEQFF. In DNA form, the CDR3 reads TGTGCCAGCAGCTTACGCGCGAGCGGGGGGGCCGACAATGAGCAGTTCTTC.

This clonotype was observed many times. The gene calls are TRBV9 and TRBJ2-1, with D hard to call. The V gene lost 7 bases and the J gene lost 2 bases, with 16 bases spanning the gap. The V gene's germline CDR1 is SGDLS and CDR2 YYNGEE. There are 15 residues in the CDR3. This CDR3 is CASPLGTGTYNEQFF. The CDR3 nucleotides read TGTGCCAGCCCCCTTGGAACGGGCACCTACAATGAGCAGTTCTTC.

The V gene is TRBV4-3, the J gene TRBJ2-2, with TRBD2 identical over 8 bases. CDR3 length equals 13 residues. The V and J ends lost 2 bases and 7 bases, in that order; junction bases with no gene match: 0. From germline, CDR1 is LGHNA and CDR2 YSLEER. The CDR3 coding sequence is TGCGCCAGCAGCCAAACTAGCGGCGGGGAGCTGTTTTTT. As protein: CASSQTSGGELFF.

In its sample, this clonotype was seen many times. The CDR3 spells CASSDSSGGADTQYF. CDR3 DNA: TGTGCCAGCAGTGACTCGAGCGGGGGGGCAGATACGCAGTATTTT. This chain links TRBV6-4 with TRBJ2-3; 10 bases fit TRBD2. Germline V lookup: CDR1 MRHNA, CDR2 SNTAGT. There are 15 residues in the CDR3. V lost 0 bases and J lost 4; bases outside the gene matches: 1.

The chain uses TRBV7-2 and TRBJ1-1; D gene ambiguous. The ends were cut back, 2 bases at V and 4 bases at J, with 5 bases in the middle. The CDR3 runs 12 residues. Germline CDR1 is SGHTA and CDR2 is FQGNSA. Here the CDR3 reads CASSLIGTEAFF. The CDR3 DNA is TGTGCCAGCAGCTTAATTGGCACTGAAGCTTTCTTT.

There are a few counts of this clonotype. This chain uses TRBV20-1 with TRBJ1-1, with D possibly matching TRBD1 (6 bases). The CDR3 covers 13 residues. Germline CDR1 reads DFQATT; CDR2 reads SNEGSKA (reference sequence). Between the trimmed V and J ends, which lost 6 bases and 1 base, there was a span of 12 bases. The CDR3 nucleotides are TGCAGTGCCGCGCAGACAGGGAACACTGAAGCTTTCTTT. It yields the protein CSAAQTGNTEAFF.

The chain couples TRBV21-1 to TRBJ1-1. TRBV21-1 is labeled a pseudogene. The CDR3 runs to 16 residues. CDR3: CASSTRGRAPHTEAFF. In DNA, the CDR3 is TGTGCCAGCAGCACCCGGGGTAGGGCCCCTCACACTGAAGCTTTCTTT.